These 20 T cell receptor beta chains came from one sample sequenced in a study of breast tumors, draining lymph nodes, adjacent tissues (dated by TCRdb to about 2016). The library was produced with multiplex PCR. TCRdb lists the instrument as Illumina HiSeq 2000. TCRdb took the public reads, trimmed them with fastp at Q25, ran MiXCR for clone calling and kept in-frame beta chains. Merged by CDR3 protein, the rows form single entries marked with the most common genes and DNA. This sample comprises under 250,000 distinct CDR3 sequences, roughly 32% of them detected only once. Roughly 1.5% of the sample goes to the ten largest clones. The axillary draining lymph nodes of breast cancer patients were the source of the lymph node samples. The sequencing input was axillary lymph node tissue. These receptors originate from a female donor with breast cancer. Some clones in this sample may be carry-over from other donors' samples.

Details on this clonotype: An end of the junction differs from the germline gene, which may be a read error. The CDR3 here is CASSIGGGGELLF. The CDR3 bases are TGTGCCAGTAGTATTGGCGGGGGCGGGGAGCTGCTTTTT. This chain links TRBV19 with TRBJ2-2; weak D call: TRBD2 (7 bases). The V gene's germline CDR1 is LNHDA and CDR2 SQIVND (reference sequence). The CDR3 has 13 amino acids.

A few counts support this clonotype. It may be a read error: a sequence one base away is much more abundant. This chain connects TRBV28 to TRBJ1-4; 7 bases map to TRBD1. Losses at the gene ends were 6 bases for V and 5 bases for J; bases not matched to a gene: 9. CDR1 and CDR2 (germline): MDHEN, SYDVKM. The CDR3 consists of 15 residues. DNA of the CDR3: TGTGCCAGCAGCCCCCGACAGGGTACAAATGAAAAACTGTTTTTT. It yields the protein CASSPRQGTNEKLFF.

This chain connects TRBV6-5 to TRBJ2-7; D uncertain. From germline, CDR1 is MNHEY and CDR2 SVGAGI. Trimming cost V 6 bases and J 2 bases, with 17 bases left between them. This CDR3 has 15 residues. CDR3 nucleotides: TGTGCCAGCAGGCCCCTTCCAAGATATCCCTACGAGCAGTACTTC. It translates to CASRPLPRYPYEQYF.

This clonotype was recorded many times. This chain uses TRBV18 with TRBJ2-5; 10 bases agree with TRBD2. The V segment lost 4 bases and the J segment 2 bases; nucleotides outside the gene matches: 4. Germline-derived CDR1 and CDR2 are KGHSH and LQKENI. This CDR3 region has 15 residues. The CDR3: CASSRQLAGQETQYF. The CDR3 coding sequence is TGTGCCAGCTCACGACAACTAGCGGGACAAGAGACCCAGTACTTC.

This clonotype was seen repeatedly, ten times or more. The chain links TRBV7-9 to TRBJ1-5; 8 bases map to TRBD1. CDR1 SEHNR and CDR2 FQNEAQ come from the germline V gene (reference sequence). This CDR3 comprises 15 residues. With V trimmed by 5 bases and J by 2 bases, 5 bases remained unmatched. For the CDR3, the DNA is TGTGCCAGCAGCCAGACAGGGGCTGGCAATCAGCCCCAGCATTTT. This gives the protein CASSQTGAGNQPQHF. The full variable domain, completed using reference TRBV7-9 and TRBJ1-5, is DTGVSQNPRHKITKRGQNVTFRCDPISEHNRLYWYRQTLGQGPEFLTYFQNEAQLEKSRLLSDRFSAERPKGSFSTLEIQRTEQGDSAMYLCASSQTGAGNQPQHFGDGTRLSIL.

This clonotype was counted ten times or more. This chain joins TRBV5-5 and TRBJ2-5, with D perhaps TRBD1 or TRBD2 (6 bases each). Looked up from germline, CDR1 is SGHKS and CDR2 is YYEKEE (reference sequence). Between the trimmed V and J ends, which lost 1 base and 5 bases, there was a span of 9 bases. The CDR3 has 13 amino acids. The CDR3 bases are TGTGCCAGCAGCTTGAGGGGGGATGAGACCCAGTACTTC. Its translation is CASSLRGDETQYF.

This clonotype was counted at least ten times. V is TRBV2 and J is TRBJ2-7; possible D gene TRBD1, 5 bases. Germline V CDR1 and CDR2: SNHLY, FYNNEI. This CDR3 spans 16 amino acids. V lost 2 bases and J 0 bases, leaving 14 bases between the germline ends. The CDR3 DNA reads as TGTGCCAGCAGTGAACCCCGACAGATCCTCTCCTACGAGCAGTACTTC. It translates to CASSEPRQILSYEQYF. Together with reference TRBV2 and TRBJ2-7, the CDR3 gives the full variable domain: EPEVTQTPSHQVTQMGQEVILRCVPISNHLYFYWYRQILGQKVEFLVSFYNNEISEKSEIFDDQFSVERPDGSNFTLKIRSTKLEDSAMYFCASSEPRQILSYEQYFGPGTRLTVT.

There are many counts of this clonotype. J is TRBJ2-7 and V is TRBV5-8; tentatively, D is TRBD2 (5 bases). The CDR3 consists of 12 residues. V lost 0 bases to trimming and J lost 9 bases, with 10 bases between them. The germline V gene has CDR1 SGHTS and CDR2 YDEGEE. The CDR3 reads CASSLGVTTQYF. The CDR3 nucleotides read TGTGCCAGCAGCTTGGGTGTGACTACGCAGTACTTC. The variable domain in full, completed from reference TRBV5-8 and TRBJ2-7, reads EAGVTQSPTHLIKTRGQQATLRCSPISGHTSVYWYQQALGLGLQFLLWYDEGEERNRGNFPPRFSGRQFPNYSSELNVNALELEDSALYLCASSLGVTTQYFGPGTRLTVT.

The table lists this clonotype with many counts. The chain is built from TRBV5-8 and TRBJ1-6; D remains unclear. Germline CDR1 SGHTS, CDR2 YDEGEE. Trimming removed 1 base at V and 10 bases at J, with 12 bases between. The CDR3 sequence is 14 residues long. CDR3 amino acids: CASSLWGGESPLHF. In DNA form, the CDR3 reads TGTGCCAGCAGCTTGTGGGGAGGAGAGTCACCCCTCCACTTT.

At least ten counts were recorded for this clonotype. CDR3 sequence: CASTTTGWEFSGELFF. Here the CDR3 DNA reads TGTGCCAGCACCACCACAGGGTGGGAGTTCTCCGGGGAGCTGTTTTTT. The V call is TRBV12-3 or TRBV12-4, the J call TRBJ2-2; a possible D gene is TRBD1 (6 bases). V shed 7 bases and J shed 6 bases, with 21 bases lying between them. The CDR3 has 16 residues.

The J gene is TRBJ1-1, the V gene TRBV5-1; a possible D gene is TRBD1 (5 bases). V was cut by 4 bases and J by 1 base, with 8 bases left in between. The CDR3 has 13 residues. Germline V gene data show CDR1 as SGHRS and CDR2 as YFSETQ. The CDR3 DNA sequence: TGCGCCAGCAGCCGACAGCCGAACACTGAAGCTTTCTTT. Translation: CASSRQPNTEAFF. Drawing the rest from reference TRBV5-1 and TRBJ1-1, the complete variable domain is KAGVTQTPRYLIKTRGQQVTLSCSPISGHRSVSWYQQTPGQGLQFLFEYFSETQRNKGNFPGRFSGRQFSNSRSEMNVSTLELGDSALYLCASSRQPNTEAFFGQGTRLTVV.

Many counts were recorded for this clonotype. The chain carries TRBV7-8 and TRBJ1-5; the D gene is possibly TRBD1 (5 bases). CDR1 is SGHVS and CDR2 is FQNEAQ in the germline V gene. The CDR3 sequence is 17 residues long. Trimming cost V 5 bases and J 0 bases, with 17 bases left between them. The CDR3 DNA reads as TGTGCCAGCAGCCCGGGACGGTGGAGTTATAGCAATCAGCCCCAGCATTTT. Protein sequence: CASSPGRWSYSNQPQHF.

The V call is TRBV9, the J call TRBJ2-6; TRBD2 matches at 8 bases. The trim removed 5 bases at V and 1 base at J, leaving 20 bases unmatched. Germline V lookup: CDR1 SGDLS, CDR2 YYNGEE. The CDR3 is 21 residues long. The CDR3 is CASSFLAGAGELSSGANVLTF. The CDR3, as DNA: TGTGCCAGCAGTTTTCTAGCGGGCGCCGGGGAGCTGTCTTCTGGGGCCAACGTCCTGACTTTC. The complete variable domain, with remaining parts taken from reference TRBV9 and TRBJ2-6, reads DSGVTQTPKHLITATGQRVTLRCSPRSGDLSVYWYQQSLDQGLQFLIQYYNGEERAKGNILERFSAQQFPDLHSELNLSSLELGDSALYFCASSFLAGAGELSSGANVLTFGAGSRLTVL.

As to this clonotype: A much more abundant neighbour one base away suggests this may be a read error. V gene TRBV6-6 combines with J gene TRBJ2-1; D not resolved. Germline CDR1 and CDR2: MNHNY and SVGAGI (reference sequence). V was trimmed by 5 bases and J by 5 bases, leaving 13 bases between them. The CDR3 sequence is 14 residues long. CDR3 sequence (DNA): TGTGCCAGCAGTCACGCTCGGGCAGACAATGAGCAGTTCTTC. Protein product: CASSHARADNEQFF.

This clonotype has at least ten counts. The rearrangement uses TRBV20-1 and TRBJ1-5; 7 bases line up with TRBD1. With 2 bases clipped from V and 5 bases from J, the junction kept 6 bases outside the gene matches. Germline values: CDR1 DFQATT, CDR2 SNEGSKA (reference sequence). CDR3 size: 14 residues. DNA for the CDR3: TGCAGTGCTAGATCTGGACAGGAAGATCAGCCCCAGCATTTT. Amino acids: CSARSGQEDQPQHF.

For this clonotype: Just one base apart from a much larger clone, this may be a read error. The CDR3 does not end in the conserved phenylalanine or tryptophan, so this is likely a read error. The gene calls are TRBV7-8 and TRBJ2-4; tentative D call: TRBD1 (6 bases). Germline CDR1 and CDR2: SGHVS and FQNEAQ. CDR3 size: 14 residues. Trimming stripped 6 bases from V and 5 bases from J, with 14 bases between. The CDR3 region has the DNA TGTGCCAGCAGTGTTGCGGCAGGGGAAAACATTCAGTACCTC. Residues: CASSVAAGENIQYL.

This clonotype was recorded many times. The chain has TRBV19 and TRBJ1-6; 10 nucleotides match TRBD1. Germline trimming cut 6 bases from V and 12 bases from J; bases unmatched to any gene: 2. This CDR3 is built from 12 residues. Per the germline V gene, CDR1 is LNHDA and CDR2 is SQIVND (reference sequence). CDR3: CASRTGGLPLHF. CDR3 DNA sequence: TGTGCCAGTAGGACAGGGGGCCTACCCCTCCACTTT.

V and J are TRBV19 and TRBJ1-5, with D perhaps TRBD1 (6 bases). V gave up 4 bases and J gave up 0 bases, with 13 bases separating them. The CDR3 sequence is 16 residues long. Germline CDR1 is LNHDA and CDR2 is SQIVND (reference sequence). In nucleotides, the CDR3 is TGTGCCAGTAGTAGACAACAGGGAGGTAGCAATCAGCCCCAGCATTTT. Translated, it gives CASSRQQGGSNQPQHF.

This clonotype was counted at least ten times. The rearrangement uses TRBV19 and TRBJ2-7; 10 bases are shared with TRBD1. V shed 5 bases and J 1 base; nucleotides not matched to a gene: 5. Germline CDR1 reads LNHDA; CDR2 reads SQIVND (reference sequence). The CDR3 covers 15 residues. CDR3 residues: CASSFPGQGSYEQYF. The CDR3 DNA is TGTGCCAGTAGTTTCCCGGGACAGGGGTCCTACGAGCAGTACTTC.

This clonotype appeared many times. The chain links TRBV4-3 to TRBJ2-7; D is unresolved. V gave up 0 bases and J gave up 3 bases, with 15 bases separating them. CDR1 is LGHNA, CDR2 YSLEER, per germline. The CDR3 length is 16 residues. This CDR3 is CASSQDRRAWLYEQYF. CDR3 sequence (DNA): TGCGCCAGCAGCCAAGATCGACGGGCATGGCTCTACGAGCAGTACTTC.